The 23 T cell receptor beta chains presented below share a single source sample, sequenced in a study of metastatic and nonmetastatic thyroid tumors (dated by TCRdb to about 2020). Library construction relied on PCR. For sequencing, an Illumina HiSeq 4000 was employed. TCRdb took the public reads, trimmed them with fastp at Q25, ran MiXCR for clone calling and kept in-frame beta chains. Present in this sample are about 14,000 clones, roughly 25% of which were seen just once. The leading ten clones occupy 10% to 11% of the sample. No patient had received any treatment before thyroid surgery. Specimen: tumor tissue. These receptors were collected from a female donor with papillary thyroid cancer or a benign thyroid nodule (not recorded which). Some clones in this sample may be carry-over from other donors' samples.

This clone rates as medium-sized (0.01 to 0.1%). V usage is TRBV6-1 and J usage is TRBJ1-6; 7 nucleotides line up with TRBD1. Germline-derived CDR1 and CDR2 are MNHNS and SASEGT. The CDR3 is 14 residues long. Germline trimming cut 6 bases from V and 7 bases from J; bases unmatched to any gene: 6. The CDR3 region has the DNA TGTGCCAGCAGGAACAGGGGAGCGAATTCACCCCTCCACTTT. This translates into CASRNRGANSPLHF.

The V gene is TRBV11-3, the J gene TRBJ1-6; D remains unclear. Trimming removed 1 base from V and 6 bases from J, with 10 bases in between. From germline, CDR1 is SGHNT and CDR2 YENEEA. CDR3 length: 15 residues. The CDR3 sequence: CASSLVSGGNSPLHF. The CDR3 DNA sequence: TGTGCCAGCAGCTTAGTAAGTGGAGGTAATTCACCCCTCCACTTT.

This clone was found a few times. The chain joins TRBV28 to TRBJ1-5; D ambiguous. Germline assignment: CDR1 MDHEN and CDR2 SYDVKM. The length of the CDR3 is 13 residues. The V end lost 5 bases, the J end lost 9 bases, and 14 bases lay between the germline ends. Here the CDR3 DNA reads TGTGCCAGCAGTCCGGGTAGTGTGCTGCCCCAGCATTTT. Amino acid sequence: CASSPGSVLPQHF.

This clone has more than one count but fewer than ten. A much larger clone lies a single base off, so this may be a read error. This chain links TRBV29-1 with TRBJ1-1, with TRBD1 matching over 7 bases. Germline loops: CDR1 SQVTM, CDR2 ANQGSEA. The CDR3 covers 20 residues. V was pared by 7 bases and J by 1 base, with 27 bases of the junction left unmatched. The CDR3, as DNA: TGCAGCGGCACGACAGGGAGGCTCTCCGGCACCCGGGATGCGAACACTGAAGCTTTCTTT. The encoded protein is CSGTTGRLSGTRDANTEAFF.

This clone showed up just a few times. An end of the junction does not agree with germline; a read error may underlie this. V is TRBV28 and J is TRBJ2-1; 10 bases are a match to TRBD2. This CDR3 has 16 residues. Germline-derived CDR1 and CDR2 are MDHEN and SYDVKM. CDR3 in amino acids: CVSSSLSGSGRAIGFF. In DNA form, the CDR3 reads TGTGTCAGCAGCAGCCTTTCTGGGAGCGGGAGGGCCATTGGGTTCTTC.

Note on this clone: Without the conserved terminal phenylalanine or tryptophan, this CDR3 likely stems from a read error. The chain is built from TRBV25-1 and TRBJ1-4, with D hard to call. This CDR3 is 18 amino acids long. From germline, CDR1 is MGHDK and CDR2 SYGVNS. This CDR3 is CASSERPRGRTENGKLFL. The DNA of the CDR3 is TGTGCCAGCAGTGAAAGGCCTCGGGGTCGGACGGAAAATGGAAAACTGTTTCTT.

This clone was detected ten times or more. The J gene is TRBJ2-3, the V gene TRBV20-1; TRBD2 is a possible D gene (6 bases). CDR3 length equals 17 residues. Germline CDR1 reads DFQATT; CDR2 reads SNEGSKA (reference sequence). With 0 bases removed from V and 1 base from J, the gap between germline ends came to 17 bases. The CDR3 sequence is CSARDKGDWAGTDTQYF. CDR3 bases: TGCAGTGCTAGAGATAAAGGGGACTGGGCTGGCACAGATACGCAGTATTTT.

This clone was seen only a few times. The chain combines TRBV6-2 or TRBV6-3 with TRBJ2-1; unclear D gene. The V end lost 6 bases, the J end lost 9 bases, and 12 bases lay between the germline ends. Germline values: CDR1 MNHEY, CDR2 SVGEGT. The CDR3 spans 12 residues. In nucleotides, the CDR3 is TGTGCCAGCAGGACCGGATCGAGTGAGCAGTTCTTC. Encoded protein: CASRTGSSEQFF.

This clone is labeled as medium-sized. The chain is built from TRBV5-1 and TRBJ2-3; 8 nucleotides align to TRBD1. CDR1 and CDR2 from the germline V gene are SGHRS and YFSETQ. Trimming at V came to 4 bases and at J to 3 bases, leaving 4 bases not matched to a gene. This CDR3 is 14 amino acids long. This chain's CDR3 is CASSRDRLTDTQYF. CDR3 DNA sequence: TGCGCCAGCAGCCGGGACAGGTTAACAGATACGCAGTATTTT.

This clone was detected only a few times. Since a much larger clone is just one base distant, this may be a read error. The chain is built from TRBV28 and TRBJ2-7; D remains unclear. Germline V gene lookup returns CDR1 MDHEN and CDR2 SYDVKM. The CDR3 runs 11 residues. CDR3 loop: CAISLRREQYF. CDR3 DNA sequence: TGTGCCATCAGTTTGCGACGCGAGCAGTACTTC.

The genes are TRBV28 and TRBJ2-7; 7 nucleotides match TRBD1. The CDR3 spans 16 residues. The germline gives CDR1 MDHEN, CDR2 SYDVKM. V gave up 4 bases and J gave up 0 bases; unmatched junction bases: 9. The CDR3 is CASSSIDRVPSYEQYF. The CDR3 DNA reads TGTGCCAGCAGTTCCATCGACAGGGTACCCTCCTACGAGCAGTACTTC.

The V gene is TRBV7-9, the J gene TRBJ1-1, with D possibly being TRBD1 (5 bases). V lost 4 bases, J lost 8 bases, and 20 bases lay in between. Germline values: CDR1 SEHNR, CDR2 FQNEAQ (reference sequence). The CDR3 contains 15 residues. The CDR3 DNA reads TGTGCCAGCAGCTGGGGGACTTCCGGAACCGAGGAAGCTTTCTTT. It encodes CASSWGTSGTEEAFF.

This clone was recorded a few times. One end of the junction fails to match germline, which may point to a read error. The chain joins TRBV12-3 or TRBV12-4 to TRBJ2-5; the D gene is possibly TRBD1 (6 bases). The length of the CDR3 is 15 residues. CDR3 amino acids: CDSRYRTAWAETQYF. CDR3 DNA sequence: TGTGACAGCCGATACCGGACAGCCTGGGCAGAGACCCAGTACTTC.

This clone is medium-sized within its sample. CDR3 protein: CASKPRAQPQHF. The CDR3 DNA reads TGTGCCAGCAAACCCCGGGCCCAGCCCCAGCATTTT. J is TRBJ1-5 and V is TRBV28; D is undetermined. CDR1 is MDHEN and CDR2 is SYDVKM in the germline V gene. The CDR3 length is 12 residues. Between the trimmed V and J ends, which lost 7 bases and 7 bases, there was a span of 11 bases.

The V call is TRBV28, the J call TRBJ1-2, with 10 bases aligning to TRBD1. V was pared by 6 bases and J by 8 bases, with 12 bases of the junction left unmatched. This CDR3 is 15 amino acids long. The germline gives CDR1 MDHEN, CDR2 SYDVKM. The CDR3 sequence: CASSLRDRGIGGYTF. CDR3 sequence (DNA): TGTGCCAGCAGCCTACGGGACAGGGGTATAGGGGGCTACACCTTC.

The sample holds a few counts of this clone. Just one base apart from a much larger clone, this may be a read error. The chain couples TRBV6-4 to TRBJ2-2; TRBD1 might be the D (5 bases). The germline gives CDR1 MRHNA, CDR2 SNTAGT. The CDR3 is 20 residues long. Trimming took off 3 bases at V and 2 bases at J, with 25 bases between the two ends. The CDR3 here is CASSDSSVAGYIPNTGELFF. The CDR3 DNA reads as TGTGCCAGCAGTGATTCATCAGTCGCAGGGTATATACCCAACACCGGGGAGCTGTTTTTT.

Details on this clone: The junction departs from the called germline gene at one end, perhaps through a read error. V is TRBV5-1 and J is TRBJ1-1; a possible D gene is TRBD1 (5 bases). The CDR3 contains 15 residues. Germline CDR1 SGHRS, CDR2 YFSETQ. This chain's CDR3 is CASSPGTGDGTVAFF. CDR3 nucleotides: TGCGCCAGCAGCCCAGGTACAGGCGACGGCACTGTAGCTTTCTTT.

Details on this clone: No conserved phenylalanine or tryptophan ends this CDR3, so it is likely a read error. The CDR3 sequence is CASSIGLAGNEQFL. The CDR3 region has the DNA TGTGCCAGCAGCATAGGACTAGCGGGCAATGAGCAGTTCTTA. This chain connects TRBV3-1 to TRBJ2-1; TRBD2 matches at 11 bases. With 5 bases clipped from V and 6 bases from J, the junction kept 3 bases outside the gene matches. This CDR3 spans 14 amino acids. Per the germline V gene, CDR1 is LGHDT and CDR2 is YNNKEL (reference sequence).

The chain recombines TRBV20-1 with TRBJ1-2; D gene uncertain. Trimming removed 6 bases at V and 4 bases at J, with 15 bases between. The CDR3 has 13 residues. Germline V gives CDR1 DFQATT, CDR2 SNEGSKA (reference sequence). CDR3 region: CSAPIVFSYGYTF. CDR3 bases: TGCAGTGCCCCGATAGTGTTTTCCTATGGCTACACCTTC.

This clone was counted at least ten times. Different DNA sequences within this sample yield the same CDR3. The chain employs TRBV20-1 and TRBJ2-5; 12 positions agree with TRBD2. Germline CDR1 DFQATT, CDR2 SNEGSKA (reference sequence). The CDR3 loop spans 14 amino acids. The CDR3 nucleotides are TGCAGCCTTCACCCCGGACTAGCGGGGCTTGCCCAGTACTTC. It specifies CSLHPGLAGLAQYF.

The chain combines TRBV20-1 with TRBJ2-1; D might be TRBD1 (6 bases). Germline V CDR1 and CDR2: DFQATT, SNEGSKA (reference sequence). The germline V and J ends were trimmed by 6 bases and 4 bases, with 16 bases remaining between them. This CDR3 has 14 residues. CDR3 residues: CSAQTGPSYNEQFF. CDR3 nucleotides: TGCAGTGCCCAGACAGGTCCCTCTTACAATGAGCAGTTCTTC.

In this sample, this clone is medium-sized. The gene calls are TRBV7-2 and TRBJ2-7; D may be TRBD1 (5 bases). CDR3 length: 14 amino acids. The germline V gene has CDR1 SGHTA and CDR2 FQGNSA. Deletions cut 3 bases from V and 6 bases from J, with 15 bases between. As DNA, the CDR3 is TGTGCCAGCAGCTTGCAGGGTTTGGGTACCGAGCAGTACTTC. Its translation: CASSLQGLGTEQYF.

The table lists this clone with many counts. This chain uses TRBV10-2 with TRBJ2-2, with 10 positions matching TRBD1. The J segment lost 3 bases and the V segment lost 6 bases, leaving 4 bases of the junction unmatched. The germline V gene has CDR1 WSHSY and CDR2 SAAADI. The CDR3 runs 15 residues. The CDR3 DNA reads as TGCGCCAGCAGGCCCGGGACAGGGGACACCGGGGAGCTGTTTTTT. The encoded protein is CASRPGTGDTGELFF.